The TCR beta chain described here comes from a study of T cell repertoires in cytomegalovirus infection. TCRdb reprocessed the reads with MiXCR, giving one entry per CDR3 protein. The sample has around 800,000 distinct CDR3 sequences; around a third are singletons. On this clonotype: Its matching antigen is unknown.

Germline V gives CDR1 MNHEY, CDR2 SVGEGT. The V gene end was trimmed by 6 bases and the J gene end by 5 bases; junction bases not matched to a gene: 6. CDR3 length equals 14 residues. The TCR comes from a human donor in good health (CMV status not recorded). Some clones in this sample may be carry-over from other donors' samples. This chain connects TRBV6-2 or TRBV6-3 to TRBJ1-5, with TRBD1 matching over 8 bases. Sequencing used cultured CD8+ T cells from PBMCs, obtained from culture after CMV antigen stimulation. The CDR3 reads CASRTTGAYQPQHF. CDR3 sequence (DNA): TGTGCCAGCAGAACGACAGGGGCCTATCAGCCCCAGCATTTT.